This T cell receptor beta chain was retrieved from a study of blood T cell repertoires in COVID-19. Sequenced by immunoSEQ multiplex PCR; TCRdb stores in-frame clones only, minus some. This sample carries approximately 250,000 clones, roughly 88% of them seen once, and the ten largest clones take about 1.5%. Germline CDR1 reads MNHEY; CDR2 reads SVGAGI. V was cut by 6 bases and J by 3 bases, with 11 bases left in between. This CDR3 is built from 14 residues. This rearrangement joins TRBV6-5 to TRBJ1-4; tentatively, D is TRBD1 (6 bases). The receptor comes from a woman aged 40-49 years who had recovered from COVID-19. Sequenced sample: peripheral blood. Written as DNA, the CDR3 is TGTGCCAGCAGACCACAGGGCGCTAATGAAAAACTGTTTTTT. Translating it yields CASRPQGANEKLFF.